The 25 T cell receptor beta chains in this list originate from one sample, sequenced in a study of shared clonotypes between healthy human individuals. Produced via immunoSEQ multiplex PCR; TCRdb's table is partial and in-frame only. The sample consists of about 480,000 clones, about 79% of them appearing once. The sequenced sample consisted of PBMCs. All receptors come from a woman between 40 and 55 years old in good health. Some clones in this sample may be carry-over from other donors' samples.

Note on this clone: At one boundary the junction diverges from the germline segment, which might be a read error. Distinct nucleotide sequences in the sample also encode this CDR3. V usage is TRBV10-3 and J usage is TRBJ2-2; D perhaps matches TRBD1 (6 bases). This CDR3 contains 12 residues. Germline CDR1 is ENHRY and CDR2 is SYGVKD. The CDR3 loop reads CAISTGPGELFF. DNA of the CDR3: TGTGCCATCAGTACAGGGCCCGGTGAGCTGTTTTTT.

V is TRBV5-4 and J is TRBJ2-7; TRBD1 might be the D (6 bases). This CDR3 spans 13 amino acids. Germline lookup yields CDR1 SGHNT and CDR2 YYREEE (reference sequence). In DNA form, the CDR3 reads TGTGCTACCGGACAGAGAGCCTCCTACGAGCAGTACTTC. Protein: CATGQRASYEQYF.

V usage is TRBV2 and J usage is TRBJ2-7; D perhaps matches TRBD1 (6 bases). The CDR3 covers 13 residues. Trimming removed 5 bases at V and 5 bases at J, with 13 bases between. Germline lookup yields CDR1 SNHLY and CDR2 FYNNEI. The CDR3 nucleotides read TGTGCCAGCAGTCCAGGGGATGGCGACGAGCAGTACTTC. This translates into CASSPGDGDEQYF.

This chain joins TRBV19 and TRBJ1-1; D is undetermined. Germline V gene lookup returns CDR1 LNHDA and CDR2 SQIVND (reference sequence). Trimming pared 5 bases from V and 1 base from J, leaving 5 bases between. There are 12 residues in the CDR3. CDR3 nucleotide sequence: TGTGCCAGTAGTCACAGGAACACTGAAGCTTTCTTT. It encodes CASSHRNTEAFF.

The V gene is TRBV7-2, the J gene TRBJ1-2, with 8 bases lining up with TRBD1. The V and J ends lost 6 bases and 8 bases, in that order; junction bases with no gene match: 11. The CDR3 is made up of 14 amino acids. CDR1 is SGHTA, CDR2 FQGNSA, per germline. CDR3 amino acids: CASSLSQGAQGYTF. CDR3 DNA sequence: TGTGCCAGCAGTTTAAGCCAGGGGGCGCAGGGCTACACCTTC.

This clone was recorded once. The chain uses TRBV19 and TRBJ1-4, with 7 bases aligning to TRBD1. Losses at the gene ends were 6 bases for V and 0 bases for J; bases not matched to a gene: 1. Germline V gene data show CDR1 as LNHDA and CDR2 as SQIVND (reference sequence). The CDR3 has 14 residues. The CDR3 DNA follows: TGTGCCAGTAGGGGGACAGCAACTAATGAAAAACTGTTTTTT. This encodes CASRGTATNEKLFF.

V gene TRBV2 combines with J gene TRBJ2-2; 11 bases agree with TRBD2. With V trimmed by 9 bases and J by 0 bases, 3 bases remained unmatched. The CDR3 is 15 amino acids. CDR1 and CDR2 from the germline V gene are SNHLY and FYNNEI. In DNA form, the CDR3 reads TGTGCCAGTGGGGGACTAGCGGCGAACACCGGGGAGCTGTTTTTT. Residues: CASGGLAANTGELFF. Complete variable domain (other parts from reference TRBV2 and TRBJ2-2): EPEVTQTPSHQVTQMGQEVILRCVPISNHLYFYWYRQILGQKVEFLVSFYNNEISEKSEIFDDQFSVERPDGSNFTLKIRSTKLEDSAMYFCASGGLAANTGELFFGEGSRLTVL.

CDR3 sequence: CASSLRQGENGYTF. The CDR3 nucleotides are TGTGCCAGCAGCTTAAGACAGGGGGAGAATGGCTACACCTTC. This chain links TRBV5-4 with TRBJ1-2, with TRBD1 matching over 9 bases. Germline V gene lookup returns CDR1 SGHNT and CDR2 YYREEE (reference sequence). V lost 2 bases and J lost 6; bases outside the gene matches: 5. CDR3 length: 14 residues.

This clone was picked up one time. The genes are TRBV4-2 and TRBJ2-1; perhaps D is TRBD1 or TRBD2 (5 bases each). CDR3 length: 17 amino acids. CDR1 is LGHNA, CDR2 YNFKEQ, per germline. Deletions cut 7 bases from V and 2 bases from J, with 21 bases between. The chain's CDR3 is CASTPLLMGDPYNEQFF. The CDR3 DNA sequence: TGTGCCAGCACCCCCTTACTGATGGGGGATCCCTACAATGAGCAGTTCTTC.

This chain joins TRBV2 and TRBJ2-3, with D perhaps matching TRBD1 or TRBD2 (7 bases each). Germline values: CDR1 SNHLY, CDR2 FYNNEI. The CDR3 has 15 amino acids. V was cut by 6 bases and J by 0 bases, with 13 bases left in between. The CDR3 DNA reads as TGTGCCAGCAGAGCGGGACAGACTAGCACAGATACGCAGTATTTT. This gives the protein CASRAGQTSTDTQYF.

This chain links TRBV30 with TRBJ2-7; 9 bases agree with TRBD1. This CDR3 has 13 amino acids. V shed 5 bases and J 2 bases; nucleotides not matched to a gene: 4. Per germline, CDR1 GTSNPN and CDR2 SVGIG (reference sequence). The CDR3 nucleotides are TGTGCCTGGCGGGACAGGGCGACCTACGAGCAGTACTTC. Amino acids: CAWRDRATYEQYF. The entire variable domain, with the rest obtained from reference TRBV30 and TRBJ2-7, is as follows: SQTIHQWPATLVQPVGSPLSLECTVEGTSNPNLYWYRQAAGRGLQLLFYSVGIGQISSEVPQNLSASRPQDRQFILSSKKLLLSDSGFYLCAWRDRATYEQYFGPGTRLTVT.

The chain couples TRBV28 to TRBJ1-3; D call uncertain. The CDR3 runs 14 residues. V was trimmed by 2 bases and J by 0 bases, leaving 5 bases between them. From germline, CDR1 is MDHEN and CDR2 SYDVKM. The DNA for the CDR3 is TGTGCCAGCAGTTTAGGGTCCTCTGGAAACACCATATATTTT. This codes for CASSLGSSGNTIYF.

The V and J genes are TRBV27 and TRBJ2-5, with TRBD1 identical over 7 bases. The CDR3 covers 15 residues. Trimming at V came to 2 bases and at J to 7 bases, leaving 10 bases not matched to a gene. The germline V gene has CDR1 MNHEY and CDR2 SMNVEV (reference sequence). CDR3 residues: CASSLEGRGSSTQYF. CDR3 bases: TGTGCCAGCAGTTTAGAGGGCAGGGGGAGTTCGACCCAGTACTTC.

This clone was seen a handful of times. The chain combines TRBV11-2 with TRBJ2-1; TRBD2 matches at 12 bases. CDR3 length: 17 amino acids. The germline CDR1 and CDR2 sequences are SGHAT and FQNNGV. Trimming took 1 base from V and 10 from J; bases not matched to a gene: 11. Written as DNA, the CDR3 is TGTGCCAGCAGCTTAGTGACTAGCGGGAGTCATGTAGGGGAGCAGTTCTTC. Protein sequence: CASSLVTSGSHVGEQFF.

The chain uses TRBV19 and TRBJ2-2; D tentatively reads TRBD1 or TRBD2 (5 bases each). The V end lost 6 bases, the J end lost 5 bases, and 25 bases lay between the germline ends. This CDR3 is 18 amino acids long. Germline V gene sequence: CDR1 LNHDA, CDR2 SQIVND (reference sequence). CDR3 coding DNA: TGTGCCAGTAGCGAAAATAGGTACGGGACCTCGGGAACCGGGGAGCTGTTTTTT. Translating gives CASSENRYGTSGTGELFF.

V usage is TRBV7-8 and J usage is TRBJ2-1; D possibly matches TRBD1 or TRBD2 (7 bases each). This CDR3 has 14 residues. V was shortened by 5 bases and J by 7 bases, with 15 bases between the two germline ends. Germline loops: CDR1 SGHVS, CDR2 FQNEAQ. The CDR3 protein is CASSQGGGPNEQFF. CDR3 nucleotides: TGTGCCAGCAGCCAGGGGGGAGGGCCGAATGAGCAGTTCTTC. Drawing the rest from reference TRBV7-8 and TRBJ2-1, the complete variable domain is GAGVSQSPRYKVAKRGQDVALRCDPISGHVSLFWYQQALGQGPEFLTYFQNEAQLDKSGLPSDRFFAERPEGSVSTLKIQRTQQEDSAVYLCASSQGGGPNEQFFGPGTRLTVL.

The V call is TRBV7-8, the J call TRBJ2-3, with D possibly being TRBD2 (5 bases). Germline CDR1 is SGHVS and CDR2 is FQNEAQ. Trimming stripped 2 bases from V and 6 bases from J, with 9 bases between. The CDR3 is made up of 13 amino acids. For the CDR3, the DNA is TGTGCCAGCAGCTTAACTAGTCTTGATACGCAGTATTTT. This codes for CASSLTSLDTQYF.

The chain uses TRBV5-1 and TRBJ2-7, with 7 bases lining up with TRBD1. Germline CDR1 reads SGHRS; CDR2 reads YFSETQ. The V and J ends lost 4 bases and 2 bases, in that order; junction bases with no gene match: 0. This CDR3 region has 12 residues. Here the CDR3 reads CASSGQAYEQYF. The CDR3 region has the DNA TGCGCCAGCAGCGGACAGGCCTACGAGCAGTACTTC.

This clone was observed a single time. The chain is built from TRBV7-8 and TRBJ2-3; 14 bases map to TRBD2. Per the germline V gene, CDR1 is SGHVS and CDR2 is FQNEAQ. CDR3 size: 16 residues. Trimming at V came to 4 bases and at J to 6 bases, leaving 6 bases not matched to a gene. CDR3 residues: CASSWTSGRQWDTQYF. In DNA, the CDR3 is TGTGCCAGCAGCTGGACTAGCGGGAGGCAATGGGATACGCAGTATTTT.

Note on this clone: This clone may be a read error of a much larger clone one base away. The chain couples TRBV5-4 to TRBJ2-5, with 9 bases that match TRBD2. CDR1 is SGHNT and CDR2 is YYREEE in the germline V gene (reference sequence). The trim removed 4 bases at V and 4 bases at J, leaving 2 bases unmatched. This CDR3 region has 13 residues. CDR3 residues: CASSLAGPETQYF. Written as DNA, the CDR3 is TGTGCCAGCAGCCTAGCGGGACCAGAGACCCAGTACTTC.

This clone was seen at least ten times. Other DNA sequences in this specimen translate into the identical CDR3. V and J are TRBV6-4 and TRBJ2-1, with D perhaps TRBD1 (5 bases). The CDR3 extends over 13 amino acids. V gave up 0 bases and J gave up 5 bases, with 5 bases separating them. Germline lookup yields CDR1 MRHNA and CDR2 SNTAGT. The CDR3 DNA is TGTGCCAGCAGTGACTCGGACAACAATGAGCAGTTCTTC. Its translation: CASSDSDNNEQFF.

The rearrangement joins TRBV11-1 to TRBJ2-3, with D uncertain. There are 14 residues in the CDR3. Germline V gene lookup returns CDR1 SGHAT and CDR2 FQDESV (reference sequence). The V and J ends lost 5 bases and 1 base respectively, with 10 bases between them. Here the CDR3 reads CASSTPLRTDTQYF. CDR3 nucleotide sequence: TGTGCCAGCAGCACTCCCCTACGCACAGATACGCAGTATTTT.

The table lists this clone with a count of one. V usage is TRBV20-1 and J usage is TRBJ2-7; D not resolved. The germline V and J ends were trimmed by 6 bases and 5 bases, with 8 bases remaining between them. Germline V CDR1 and CDR2: DFQATT, SNEGSKA (reference sequence). This CDR3 is built from 10 residues. As DNA, the CDR3 is TGCAGTGCGGTCAGGAACGAGCAGTACTTC. Residues: CSAVRNEQYF.

This clone was picked up a small number of times. The chain has TRBV19 and TRBJ2-5, with D perhaps TRBD1 (5 bases). The germline V and J ends were trimmed by 5 bases and 5 bases, with 15 bases remaining between them. The CDR3 length is 14 residues. Germline CDR1 reads LNHDA; CDR2 reads SQIVND (reference sequence). CDR3 DNA: TGTGCCAGTAGTTCCAGGGTTTTAGGCGAGACCCAGTACTTC. This codes for CASSSRVLGETQYF.

There are many counts of this clone. Other DNA sequences from this sample encode an identical CDR3 as well. This chain links TRBV9 with TRBJ2-7; tentatively, D is TRBD1 (5 bases). Germline lookup yields CDR1 SGDLS and CDR2 YYNGEE. V dropped 0 bases and J dropped 0 bases, with 10 bases sitting between them. The CDR3 extends over 15 amino acids. The CDR3 here is CASSVGGSLSYEQYF. The CDR3, as DNA: TGTGCCAGCAGCGTAGGGGGCAGTCTCTCCTACGAGCAGTACTTC. Combining the CDR3 with reference TRBV9 and TRBJ2-7 gives the whole variable domain DSGVTQTPKHLITATGQRVTLRCSPRSGDLSVYWYQQSLDQGLQFLIQYYNGEERAKGNILERFSAQQFPDLHSELNLSSLELGDSALYFCASSVGGSLSYEQYFGPGTRLTVT.